One sample yielded the 10 T cell receptor beta chains listed below, sequenced in a study of technical replicates of blood from several donors. Sequenced by immunoSEQ multiplex PCR; TCRdb stores in-frame clones only, minus some. There are around 98,000 clones in the sample; approximately 96% occur only once, and roughly 0.2% lies in the top ten. The source material was T cells isolated from PBMCs. Receptor source: a human donor in good health.

The chain is built from TRBV2 and TRBJ2-2, with D uncertain. V shed 2 bases and J shed 4 bases, with 8 bases lying between them. The CDR3 extends over 14 amino acids. Germline assignment: CDR1 SNHLY and CDR2 FYNNEI. CDR3 protein: CASSEFAATGELFF. CDR3 sequence (DNA): TGTGCCAGCAGTGAATTTGCGGCCACCGGGGAGCTGTTTTTT. The variable domain in full, completed from reference TRBV2 and TRBJ2-2, reads EPEVTQTPSHQVTQMGQEVILRCVPISNHLYFYWYRQILGQKVEFLVSFYNNEISEKSEIFDDQFSVERPDGSNFTLKIRSTKLEDSAMYFCASSEFAATGELFFGEGSRLTVL.

The rearrangement uses TRBV4-1 and TRBJ2-4; D perhaps matches TRBD2 (6 bases). Germline CDR1 MGHRA, CDR2 YSYEKL. The CDR3 extends over 15 amino acids. Trimming took off 2 bases at V and 0 bases at J, with 8 bases between the two ends. The CDR3 reads CASSQRGLAKNIQYF. In nucleotides, the CDR3 is TGCGCCAGCAGCCAACGGGGACTAGCCAAAAACATTCAGTACTTC.

In this sample, this clone turned up once. The chain couples TRBV15 to TRBJ1-2; D ambiguous. Germline V gives CDR1 LNHNV, CDR2 YYDKDF (reference sequence). Trimming took 0 bases from V and 8 from J, leaving 22 bases between them. The CDR3 loop spans 17 amino acids. The CDR3 here is CATSRDRLVLEYLGYTF. CDR3 nucleotides: TGTGCCACCAGCAGAGATCGTCTAGTGCTGGAATATTTAGGCTACACCTTC.

This clone is a singleton in its sample. This chain links TRBV28 with TRBJ2-7; 10 bases are a match to TRBD2. V was clipped by 4 bases and J by 6 bases; unmatched bases: 9. Germline V gene data show CDR1 as MDHEN and CDR2 as SYDVKM. The CDR3 contains 15 residues. The CDR3 nucleotides are TGTGCCAGCAGTTCCCAGCGGGAGGGCCTCGCCGAGCAGTACTTC. Protein: CASSSQREGLAEQYF.

This chain uses TRBV10-3 with TRBJ1-3; D is possibly TRBD1 (5 bases). The germline CDR1 and CDR2 sequences are ENHRY and SYGVKD. Deletions cut 10 bases from V and 2 bases from J, with 12 bases between. CDR3 length: 13 residues. The CDR3 sequence: CATSGGAGNTIYF. The CDR3 DNA sequence: TGTGCCACCAGCGGGGGGGCTGGAAACACCATATATTTT.

The V gene is TRBV5-4, the J gene TRBJ2-2, with D perhaps matching TRBD1 (5 bases). Trimming removed 4 bases from V and 4 bases from J, with 14 bases in between. The CDR3 covers 15 residues. Germline values: CDR1 SGHNT, CDR2 YYREEE (reference sequence). CDR3 loop: CASSPATAVTGELFF. The CDR3 coding sequence is TGTGCCAGCAGCCCTGCGACAGCCGTCACCGGGGAGCTGTTTTTT.

The J gene is TRBJ2-3, the V gene TRBV19; tentatively, D is TRBD1 (6 bases). Germline CDR1 is LNHDA and CDR2 is SQIVND (reference sequence). Trimming left V 7 bases short and J 0 bases short, with 11 bases between. CDR3 size: 14 residues. Here the CDR3 DNA reads TGTGCCAGTAATACTCAGGGGAGCACAGATACGCAGTATTTT. Residues: CASNTQGSTDTQYF.

V and J are TRBV30 and TRBJ2-1; 14 bases map to TRBD2. The CDR3 has 17 residues. Germline V gene data show CDR1 as GTSNPN and CDR2 as SVGIG (reference sequence). The V and J ends lost 3 bases and 7 bases, in that order; junction bases with no gene match: 11. DNA of the CDR3: TGTGCCTGGAGGACTCGACGGGGACTAGCGGGGGAGAATGAGCAGTTCTTC. Translated: CAWRTRRGLAGENEQFF.

As concerns this clone: The junction and the germline gene differ at one end; a read error may be behind it. The chain couples TRBV7-8 to TRBJ2-2; perhaps TRBD2 as D (6 bases). Germline values: CDR1 SGHVS, CDR2 FQNEAQ. CDR3 length equals 17 residues. CDR3 region: CASSFREGEENAGELFF. The CDR3 region has the DNA TGTGCCAGCAGCTTTCGGGAAGGGGAGGAGAACGCCGGGGAGCTGTTTTTT.

This chain links TRBV25-1 with TRBJ2-3, with 13 nucleotides matching TRBD2. Germline V CDR1 and CDR2: MGHDK, SYGVNS. The CDR3 covers 16 residues. Unmatched junction bases numbered 10, after V lost 11 bases and J lost 2 bases. CDR3 loop: CALRLAGGRDTDTQYF. The CDR3 coding sequence is TGTGCCCTTCGACTAGCGGGAGGCAGGGACACAGATACGCAGTATTTT. The full variable domain, rest sourced from reference TRBV25-1 and TRBJ2-3, is EADIYQTPRYLVIGTGKKITLECSQTMGHDKMYWYQQDPGMELHLIHYSYGVNSTEKGDLSSESTVSRIRTEHFPLTLESARPSHTSQYLCALRLAGGRDTDTQYFGPGTRLTVL.